The 9 T cell receptor beta chains reported below all come from one sample, sequenced in a study of blood T cells in healthy people across ages. Combining a sample-barcoded 5' primer with a J-beta primer mix, a second PCR ran for about 6 to 11 cycles. Each CDR3 protein is one row after TCRdb ran MiXCR on the 5' RACE reads. The table shows under 1,100,000 distinct CDR3 sequences, with under 30% occurring only once. This sample also belongs to another study, concerning T cells of mothers and their children.

Sequenced input: blood. These receptors were collected from a girl aged 2-10 years in good health.

The chain links TRBV5-1 to TRBJ2-7; 7 nucleotides match TRBD2. Germline CDR1 is SGHRS and CDR2 is YFSETQ. This CDR3 comprises 17 residues. With 0 bases clipped from V and 3 bases from J, the junction kept 12 bases outside the gene matches. CDR3 bases: TGCGCCAGCAGCTTGGGGAGGCAGCGGGGACGATTCTACGAGCAGTACTTC. As protein: CASSLGRQRGRFYEQYF.

CDR3 in amino acids: CASSHLHVSPTTNEKLFF. Written as DNA, the CDR3 is TGTGCCAGCTCCCATTTACACGTCTCACCCACAACTAATGAAAAACTGTTTTTT. The chain joins TRBV6-1 to TRBJ1-4; no definite D call. Germline assignment: CDR1 MNHNS and CDR2 SASEGT. This CDR3 is built from 18 residues. V was shortened by 8 bases and J by 0 bases, with 22 bases between the two germline ends.

This clonotype was counted only a few times. The genes are TRBV12-3 or TRBV12-4 and TRBJ2-7; D tentatively reads TRBD1 or TRBD2 (5 bases each). Trimming stripped 2 bases from V and 2 bases from J, with 16 bases between. CDR3 length: 16 amino acids. The CDR3 loop is CASSLIQGPLTYEQYF. As DNA, the CDR3 is TGTGCCAGCAGTTTAATCCAGGGACCTCTAACCTACGAGCAGTACTTC.

This clonotype was picked up a small number of times. The chain couples TRBV27 to TRBJ2-1; no definite D call. Germline V gives CDR1 MNHEY, CDR2 SMNVEV (reference sequence). The CDR3 sequence is 15 residues long. V was pared by 10 bases and J by 0 bases, with 16 bases between. The CDR3 region is CATTALGRSYNEQFF. CDR3 in DNA: TGTGCCACAACCGCTTTAGGTCGCTCCTACAATGAGCAGTTCTTC.

The chain is built from TRBV29-1 and TRBJ1-1, with 7 bases identical to TRBD1. The CDR3 runs 12 residues. CDR1 SQVTM and CDR2 ANQGSEA come from the germline V gene. V gave up 1 base and J gave up 10 bases; unmatched junction bases: 6. The CDR3 coding sequence is TGCAGCGTTGAAGGTGAGGGGGCTGGAGCTTTCTTT. Protein product: CSVEGEGAGAFF. The full variable domain, its missing parts supplied by reference TRBV29-1 and TRBJ1-1, is SAVISQKPSRDICQRGTSLTIQCQVDSQVTMMFWYRQQPGQSLTLIATANQGSEATYESGFVIDKFPISRPNLTFSTLTVSNMSPEDSSIYLCSVEGEGAGAFFGQGTRLTVV.

The chain combines TRBV19 with TRBJ1-6, with D hard to call. CDR3 length: 13 residues. Germline V gene data show CDR1 as LNHDA and CDR2 as SQIVND (reference sequence). V was cut by 0 bases and J by 7 bases, with 4 bases left in between. The CDR3 is CASSIDGNSPLHF. The CDR3 region has the DNA TGTGCCAGTAGTATAGACGGCAATTCACCCCTCCACTTT.

This clonotype was seen ten or more times. V gene TRBV7-2 combines with J gene TRBJ2-5; no firm D call. The germline gives CDR1 SGHTA, CDR2 FQGNSA. V lost 1 base, J lost 1 base, and 16 bases lay in between. The CDR3 is made up of 17 amino acids. The CDR3 protein is CASSLGSRVMGQETQYF. CDR3 nucleotides: TGTGCCAGCAGCTTAGGGTCACGGGTGATGGGCCAAGAGACCCAGTACTTC.

The chain links TRBV12-3 or TRBV12-4 to TRBJ2-7, with TRBD1 matching 8 bases. This CDR3 spans 17 amino acids. The V segment lost 4 bases and the J segment 0 bases; nucleotides outside the gene matches: 11. CDR3 sequence (DNA): TGTGCCAGCAGTTACTGGACATCGGACAGGGACTCCTACGAGCAGTACTTC. The encoded protein is CASSYWTSDRDSYEQYF.

The sample holds a few counts of this clonotype. A junction boundary mismatches the germline segment, possibly from a read error. CDR3 residues: CASGDFENSNQPQHF. CDR3 coding DNA: TGTGCCAGCGGTGACTTTGAGAATAGCAATCAGCCCCAGCATTTT. The chain carries TRBV6-4 and TRBJ1-5; D is undetermined. CDR3 length: 15 residues. Per the germline V gene, CDR1 is MRHNA and CDR2 is SNTAGT.